Below, 8 T cell receptor beta chains from the same sample are listed, as sequenced in a study of graft-versus-host responses after intestinal transplantation. Sequenced by immunoSEQ multiplex PCR; TCRdb stores in-frame clones only, minus some. The sample records roughly 36,000 clones, roughly four fifths being singletons. Sequencing used PBMCs, obtained 1070 days after transplant. The receptor set was obtained from a human patient who received an intestinal transplant, so some T cells may come from the graft donor.

V gene TRBV5-1 combines with J gene TRBJ2-7; D perhaps matches TRBD2 (5 bases). This CDR3 contains 14 residues. The germline gives CDR1 SGHRS, CDR2 YFSETQ. V lost 1 base, J lost 6 bases, and 14 bases lay in between. The CDR3 loop is CASSLLSGGSEQYF. The DNA for the CDR3 is TGCGCCAGCAGCTTGCTGAGCGGAGGTAGCGAGCAGTACTTC.

The chain has TRBV6-5 and TRBJ1-1; D remains unclear. This CDR3 comprises 15 residues. Trimming removed 0 bases from V and 1 base from J, with 9 bases in between. Germline V lookup: CDR1 MNHEY, CDR2 SVGAGI. CDR3 amino acids: CASSYSRLKNTEAFF. CDR3 coding DNA: TGTGCCAGCAGTTACTCGAGGCTCAAGAACACTGAAGCTTTCTTT.

The V call is TRBV5-8, the J call TRBJ2-1; the D gene is possibly TRBD1 (6 bases). There are 15 residues in the CDR3. CDR1 and CDR2 from the germline V gene are SGHTS and YDEGEE. The V gene lost 3 bases and the J gene lost 1 base, with 11 bases spanning the gap. The CDR3 reads CASSSGDQSYNEQFF. CDR3 coding DNA: TGTGCCAGCAGCTCAGGGGACCAATCCTACAATGAGCAGTTCTTC.

The V gene is TRBV6-1, the J gene TRBJ2-2; 7 nucleotides align to TRBD1. V was pared by 4 bases and J by 2 bases, with 4 bases of the junction left unmatched. This CDR3 has 15 residues. CDR1 is MNHNS and CDR2 is SASEGT in the germline V gene. CDR3 region: CASSVRQGNTGELFF. In DNA form, the CDR3 reads TGTGCCAGCAGTGTCCGACAGGGCAACACCGGGGAGCTGTTTTTT.

The chain has TRBV19 and TRBJ1-1, with 10 bases identical to TRBD1. V shed 7 bases, J shed 4 bases, and the junction held 3 bases outside the gene matches. This CDR3 has 13 amino acids. The germline V gene has CDR1 LNHDA and CDR2 SQIVND (reference sequence). The CDR3 here is CASTDRGLTEAFF. CDR3 in DNA: TGTGCCAGTACCGACAGGGGGCTCACTGAAGCTTTCTTT. Filled out from reference TRBV19 and TRBJ1-1, the complete variable domain reads DGGITQSPKYLFRKEGQNVTLSCEQNLNHDAMYWYRQDPGQGLRLIYYSQIVNDFQKGDIAEGYSVSREKKESFPLTVTSAQKNPTAFYLCASTDRGLTEAFFGQGTRLTVV.

The chain combines TRBV13 with TRBJ1-3; D is unresolved. This CDR3 has 18 residues. With 1 base removed from V and 4 bases from J, the gap between germline ends came to 20 bases. Per the germline V gene, CDR1 is PRHDT and CDR2 is FYEKMQ (reference sequence). CDR3 amino acids: CASSLDPPRRLVGNTIYF. The DNA of the CDR3 is TGTGCCAGCAGCTTAGACCCTCCCCGAAGGTTGGTAGGAAACACCATATATTTT. The whole variable domain, filled in from reference TRBV13 and TRBJ1-3, reads AAGVIQSPRHLIKEKRETATLKCYPIPRHDTVYWYQQGPGQDPQFLISFYEKMQSDKGSIPDRFSAQQFSDYHSELNMSSLELGDSALYFCASSLDPPRRLVGNTIYFGEGSWLTVV.

This chain joins TRBV27 and TRBJ2-7; D not certain. CDR3 length: 14 residues. Trimming removed 0 bases from V and 3 bases from J, with 9 bases in between. Germline V gene data show CDR1 as MNHEY and CDR2 as SMNVEV (reference sequence). The CDR3 coding sequence is TGTGCCAGCAGTTTATCCACCCCGGGCTACGAGCAGTACTTC. This gives the protein CASSLSTPGYEQYF.

This chain joins TRBV27 and TRBJ1-5; 11 bases are shared with TRBD1. J was trimmed by 4 bases and V by 5 bases; bases with no gene match: 10. The germline V gene encodes CDR1 MNHEY and CDR2 SMNVEV (reference sequence). This CDR3 region has 17 residues. The CDR3 loop reads CASSPRDRGSPNQPQHF. The CDR3 DNA sequence: TGTGCCAGCAGTCCCCGGGACAGGGGGAGCCCGAATCAGCCCCAGCATTTT.